This TCR beta chain was identified during a study of blood T cell repertoires in COVID-19. Turning to the study itself: T cells, B-cell-depleted T cells, or PBMCs provided the cDNA or gDNA that served as material.

Original analysis: Estimated nucleated cell counts came from reference gene primer amplification. The method was immunoSEQ multiplex PCR; TCRdb's version includes in-frame clones alone and lacks a portion of them. V, J and clone size derive from that table, while D and trimming were established from the DNA sequence. The table includes more than 200,000 clones, around 86% detected once. CDR3 length: 14 amino acids. Germline loops: CDR1 KGHDR, CDR2 SFDVKD. V was cut by 3 bases and J by 6 bases, with 11 bases left in between. The source of this sequence is a man at least 80 years old with acute or convalescent COVID-19. J is TRBJ2-1 and V is TRBV24-1, with a weak D call TRBD1 (6 bases). The sequenced material came from peripheral blood. CDR3 in DNA: TGTGCCACCAGTGATAACCGGGACATCAATGAGCAGTTCTTC. This sequence encodes CATSDNRDINEQFF.